These 15 T cell receptor beta chains were all obtained from the same sample, sequenced in a study of cytomegalovirus exposure and HLA in healthy donors. Primers included in the PCR were 60 Vbeta and 13 Jbeta primers. This table comes from immunoSEQ multiplex PCR, and its TCRdb copy is limited to in-frame clones, with some not included. The repertoire holds 75,000 to 90,000 clones, with roughly 85% as singletons. The sequencing input was PBMCs. The receptors originated from a man aged 40-49 years in good health and CMV-seropositive.

The rearrangement uses TRBV11-2 and TRBJ2-7; D unclear. The CDR3 runs 12 residues. V was trimmed by 3 bases and J by 6 bases, leaving 9 bases between them. The germline gives CDR1 SGHAT, CDR2 FQNNGV. This chain's CDR3 is CASSFSQREQYF. The CDR3 region has the DNA TGTGCCAGCAGCTTCAGCCAGCGCGAGCAGTACTTC.

Comments on this clone: One end of the junction is discordant with germline, which a read error may explain. J is TRBJ1-1 and V is TRBV7-7; D gene uncertain. In germline, CDR1 is SSHAT, CDR2 FNYEAQ (reference sequence). The length of the CDR3 is 13 residues. The CDR3 reads CASSRALYTEAFF. DNA for the CDR3: TGTGCTAGCAGCCGAGCCTTATACACTGAAGCTTTCTTT.

The chain is built from TRBV25-1 and TRBJ2-7, with 7 bases aligning to TRBD1. This CDR3 has 12 amino acids. CDR1 and CDR2 (germline): MGHDK, SYGVNS. After removal of 7 bases from V and 3 bases from J, the junction contained 3 bases not matched to a gene. The CDR3 DNA is TGTGCCAGCAAGAGGGACAGCTACGAGCAGTACTTC. Translation gives CASKRDSYEQYF.

The chain carries TRBV28 and TRBJ1-4; possibly TRBD1 for D (5 bases). The CDR3 covers 15 residues. Looked up from germline, CDR1 is MDHEN and CDR2 is SYDVKM. V lost 2 bases to trimming and J lost 3 bases, with 10 bases between them. This chain's CDR3 is CASSLGAEPNEKLFF. CDR3 bases: TGTGCCAGCAGTTTAGGGGCAGAACCTAATGAAAAACTGTTTTTT.

CDR3 sequence: CASSLGTGYNTEAFF. CDR3 nucleotides: TGCGCCAGCAGCTTGGGGACAGGTTACAACACTGAAGCTTTCTTT. The rearrangement joins TRBV5-1 to TRBJ1-1, with 7 bases matching TRBD1. The CDR3 runs 15 residues. Trimming took 0 bases from V and 2 from J; bases not matched to a gene: 4. Germline V CDR1 and CDR2: SGHRS, YFSETQ. The whole variable domain, remainder taken from reference TRBV5-1 and TRBJ1-1, is KAGVTQTPRYLIKTRGQQVTLSCSPISGHRSVSWYQQTPGQGLQFLFEYFSETQRNKGNFPGRFSGRQFSNSRSEMNVSTLELGDSALYLCASSLGTGYNTEAFFGQGTRLTVV.

This chain uses TRBV28 with TRBJ2-1; 7 nucleotides agree with TRBD1. The CDR3 covers 11 residues. V shed 10 bases and J 9 bases; nucleotides not matched to a gene: 6. Germline values: CDR1 MDHEN, CDR2 SYDVKM. CDR3 in DNA: TGTGCCACGACCTCAGGGGGTGAGCAGTTCTTC. This gives the protein CATTSGGEQFF.

The chain joins TRBV7-3 to TRBJ2-5; 8 bases line up with TRBD2. The CDR3 runs 15 residues. Looked up from germline, CDR1 is SGHTA and CDR2 is FQGTGA. Germline trimming cut 0 bases from V and 3 bases from J; bases unmatched to any gene: 3. In nucleotides, the CDR3 is TGTGCCAGCAGCTTAACGCGGGAGGTCAAAGAGACCCAGTACTTC. Its protein product is CASSLTREVKETQYF.

Remarks on this clone: An end of the junction does not agree with germline; a read error may underlie this. The chain combines TRBV5-6 with TRBJ1-4; 7 bases are shared with TRBD1. CDR3 length: 11 amino acids. Germline CDR1 is SGHDT and CDR2 is YYEEEE. The CDR3 loop is CASSSLDREVF. The CDR3 region has the DNA TGTGCCAGCAGCTCCCTCGACAGGGAGGTTTTT.

V gene TRBV14 combines with J gene TRBJ2-7; 10 nucleotides match TRBD2. Trimming cost V 4 bases and J 4 bases; bases outside gene matches: 4. Germline lookup yields CDR1 SGHDN and CDR2 FVKESK. The CDR3 spans 14 residues. CDR3 sequence reads: CASSPVSGRYEQYF. For the CDR3, the DNA is TGTGCCAGCAGCCCCGTTAGCGGGAGGTACGAGCAGTACTTC.

The J gene is TRBJ2-5, the V gene TRBV6-5; no firm D call. The germline gives CDR1 MNHEY, CDR2 SVGAGI. The CDR3 runs 13 residues. The V and J ends lost 0 bases and 1 base respectively, with 3 bases between them. The CDR3 nucleotides are TGTGCCAGCAGTTACTCCGGCCAAGAGACCCAGTACTTC. This gives the protein CASSYSGQETQYF.

This sequence joins TRBV5-1 and TRBJ2-1, with a tentative D call TRBD2 (6 bases). The CDR3 has 15 residues. V dropped 3 bases and J dropped 9 bases, with 19 bases sitting between them. Germline V gives CDR1 SGHRS, CDR2 YFSETQ. CDR3 in amino acids: CASSSRPAAGSEQFF. CDR3 nucleotide sequence: TGCGCCAGCAGCTCACGTCCCGCCGCGGGGAGTGAGCAGTTCTTC.

The chain recombines TRBV28 with TRBJ2-1; weak D call: TRBD2 (6 bases). The V gene's germline CDR1 is MDHEN and CDR2 SYDVKM. This CDR3 region has 14 residues. The germline V and J ends were trimmed by 8 bases and 0 bases, with 11 bases remaining between them. CDR3 amino acids: CASRRGSSYNEQFF. The CDR3, as DNA: TGTGCCAGCCGCCGGGGGAGCTCCTACAATGAGCAGTTCTTC.

This clone has only a few counts. The rearrangement uses TRBV19 and TRBJ1-2; D is perhaps TRBD1 (6 bases). The CDR3 consists of 16 residues. V was trimmed by 5 bases and J by 0 bases, leaving 16 bases between them. Per the germline V gene, CDR1 is LNHDA and CDR2 is SQIVND (reference sequence). This CDR3 reads CASSERGTPTNYGYTF. The CDR3 region has the DNA TGTGCCAGTAGTGAGAGGGGGACACCGACTAACTATGGCTACACCTTC.

This chain connects TRBV11-1 to TRBJ2-1, with 10 bases identical to TRBD1. CDR3 length: 15 residues. The germline gives CDR1 SGHAT, CDR2 FQDESV (reference sequence). Losses at the gene ends were 6 bases for V and 5 bases for J; bases not matched to a gene: 7. As DNA, the CDR3 is TGTGCCAGCAGTCGCGGGACAGGGGATAACAATGAGCAGTTCTTC. It yields the protein CASSRGTGDNNEQFF.

This sequence joins TRBV11-3 and TRBJ2-2; D is possibly TRBD1 (5 bases). This CDR3 is built from 13 residues. V lost 5 bases to trimming and J lost 7 bases, with 11 bases between them. CDR1 and CDR2 from the germline V gene are SGHNT and YENEEA. The CDR3 sequence: CASSAQGRGELFF. The DNA of the CDR3 is TGTGCCAGCAGCGCCCAGGGCCGCGGGGAGCTGTTTTTT.